The 21 T cell receptor beta chains below all came from one sample that was sequenced in a study of T cells in Graves' hyperthyroidism and ophthalmopathy (dated by TCRdb to the late 2010s). Receptors were amplified or captured by multiplex PCR. The data were produced on an Illumina HiSeq 2000. The TCR beta CDR3 regions were amplified from RNA transcripts. For the first round of RT-PCR on the TCR CDR3, the HTBI primer set was used together with the Qiagen OneStep RT-PCR kit. Using fastp at Q25 and MiXCR, TCRdb reprocessed the public reads and kept productive beta chains. Under each unique CDR3 protein, matching rows form one entry showing the most common genes and DNA. The sample has about 350,000 distinct CDR3 sequences on record, around 18% of them singletons. The ten largest clones capture 15% to 17% of the sample. The sequenced sample was blood. The receptor set was obtained from a woman aged 40 to 49 with Graves' ophthalmopathy.

This clonotype was seen at least ten times. Its ends do not fully match the called genes, so a read error is possible. The rearrangement links TRBV27 to TRBJ1-5, with TRBD1 matching 7 bases. Looked up from germline, CDR1 is MNHEY and CDR2 is SMNVEV (reference sequence). The CDR3 has 15 residues. The CDR3: CASSVNRGGNQPRHF. CDR3 DNA sequence: TGTGCCAGCAGTGTGAACAGGGGTGGTAATCAGCCCCGGCATTTT.

This clonotype was observed at least ten times. A much larger clone lies one base from this, so it may be a read error. This rearrangement joins TRBV11-2 to TRBJ2-6; D unresolved. Germline V gene lookup returns CDR1 SGHAT and CDR2 FQNNGV. The CDR3 totals 15 residues. The CDR3 is CAGSLDRAGANVLTF. The CDR3, as DNA: TGTGCCGGCAGCTTAGATAGGGCTGGGGCCAACGTCCTGACTTTC.

This clonotype was recorded at least ten times. At one boundary the junction diverges from the germline segment, which might be a read error. The CDR3 nucleotides are TGTGCCAGCAGCAAGACAGGGAGCAGTCAGCCCCAGCATTTT. It specifies CASSKTGSSQPQHF. The gene calls are TRBV12-3 or TRBV12-4 and TRBJ1-5, with 7 bases fitting TRBD1. CDR3 length: 14 amino acids.

In its sample, this clonotype was seen many times. Written as DNA, the CDR3 is TGTGCCAGTAGTATAGATTATGCACAGAACTTCTACGAGCAGTACTTC. Residues: CASSIDYAQNFYEQYF. The chain is built from TRBV19 and TRBJ2-7; D gene uncertain. The V end was cut by 0 bases, the J end by 3 bases, with 15 bases between. Looked up from germline, CDR1 is LNHDA and CDR2 is SQIVND (reference sequence). The CDR3 has 16 residues.

This clonotype was recorded at least ten times. A read error may produce the germline difference seen at one junction end. This rearrangement joins TRBV28 to TRBJ2-5; D is ambiguous. The CDR3 is 12 amino acids. Germline V lookup: CDR1 MDHEN, CDR2 SYDVKM. The CDR3 bases are TGTGCCAGCAGTTTGGTAAAAGAGACCCAGTGCTTC. Encoded protein: CASSLVKETQCF.

Ten or more counts support this clonotype. The chain recombines TRBV27 with TRBJ2-5, with D hard to call. The CDR3 totals 11 residues. V lost 6 bases and J lost 7, with 9 bases in between. Germline lookup yields CDR1 MNHEY and CDR2 SMNVEV (reference sequence). CDR3 loop: CASRSRTTQYF. The CDR3 DNA reads TGTGCCAGCAGGAGTAGGACGACCCAGTACTTC.

The rearrangement links TRBV20-1 to TRBJ2-6; 11 nucleotides align to TRBD2. This CDR3 spans 15 amino acids. Losses at the gene ends were 6 bases for V and 2 bases for J; bases not matched to a gene: 3. Germline-derived CDR1 and CDR2 are DFQATT and SNEGSKA (reference sequence). CDR3 nucleotides: TGCAGTGCCCCGGGACTAGCGGCTGGGGCCAACGTCCTGACTTTC. It yields the protein CSAPGLAAGANVLTF.

This clonotype was recorded once. A single base separates this from a much larger clone, so it may be a read error. The genes are TRBV12-3 or TRBV12-4 and TRBJ2-7, with TRBD2 matching 8 bases. The trim removed 5 bases at V and 0 bases at J, leaving 3 bases unmatched. The CDR3 loop spans 14 amino acids. CDR3 region: CASSRGGYSYEQYF. CDR3 nucleotides: TGTGCCAGCAGTCGGGGGGGGTACTCCTACGAGCAGTACTTC.

At least ten counts were recorded for this clonotype. The V and J genes are TRBV5-1 and TRBJ2-4, with D uncertain. The ends were cut back, 2 bases at V and 0 bases at J, with 9 bases in the middle. Germline CDR1 and CDR2: SGHRS and YFSETQ. This CDR3 comprises 15 residues. In DNA, the CDR3 is TGCGCCAGCAGCTTAGAGGCTTCAGCCAAAAACATTCAGTACTTC. Translation gives CASSLEASAKNIQYF.

The rearrangement links TRBV12-3 or TRBV12-4 to TRBJ1-2, with 8 nucleotides matching TRBD1. With 5 bases clipped from V and 7 bases from J, the junction kept 9 bases outside the gene matches. This CDR3 has 14 residues. DNA for the CDR3: TGTGCCAGCAGTCCTCCGACAGGGGCCGGTGGCTACACCTTC. Protein product: CASSPPTGAGGYTF.

This chain uses TRBV30 with TRBJ1-2, with D hard to call. Trimming left V 2 bases short and J 7 bases short, with 8 bases between. In germline, CDR1 is GTSNPN, CDR2 SVGIG (reference sequence). The CDR3 has 11 amino acids. The CDR3 loop is CAWSQRVGYTF. Here the CDR3 DNA reads TGTGCCTGGAGTCAAAGGGTTGGCTACACCTTC.

In its sample, this clonotype was seen a few times. This may come from a read error, since a much larger clone is one base off. This rearrangement joins TRBV10-3 to TRBJ1-2; weak D call: TRBD1 (5 bases). Germline V lookup: CDR1 ENHRY, CDR2 SYGVKD. CDR3 size: 15 residues. Here the CDR3 reads CVISRDRDSNYGYTF. In DNA form, the CDR3 reads TGTGTCATTTCCCGTGATAGGGACTCTAACTATGGCTACACCTTC.

This clonotype occurred many times. CDR3 residues: CASSLGTTSPLHF. The CDR3 nucleotides are TGCGCCAGCAGCTTGGGTACTACCTCACCCCTCCACTTT. This chain uses TRBV5-1 with TRBJ1-6, with D hard to call. The germline V gene encodes CDR1 SGHRS and CDR2 YFSETQ. This CDR3 spans 13 amino acids. V dropped 0 bases and J dropped 10 bases, with 8 bases sitting between them.

This clonotype was seen repeatedly, ten times or more. The chain has TRBV30 and TRBJ2-7; D uncertain. Germline assignment: CDR1 GTSNPN and CDR2 SVGIG (reference sequence). The length of the CDR3 is 11 residues. Trimming removed 4 bases at V and 7 bases at J, with 11 bases between. CDR3 DNA: TGTGCCTGGACCCGCAGCGAGGAGCAGTACTTC. Its protein product is CAWTRSEEQYF.

This clonotype was recorded at least ten times. The chain is built from TRBV15 and TRBJ1-2, with TRBD1 matching 8 bases. The J segment lost 4 bases and the V segment lost 3 bases, leaving 7 bases of the junction unmatched. This CDR3 spans 15 amino acids. CDR1 and CDR2 from the germline V gene are LNHNV and YYDKDF (reference sequence). The CDR3: CATSRADRGGYGYTF. In DNA form, the CDR3 reads TGTGCCACCAGCAGGGCAGACAGGGGAGGCTATGGCTACACCTTC.

The chain carries TRBV3-1 and TRBJ1-5; D call uncertain. Trimming cost V 4 bases and J 0 bases, with 10 bases left between them. Germline V gene lookup returns CDR1 LGHDT and CDR2 YNNKEL (reference sequence). The CDR3 is 15 residues long. The CDR3 DNA reads TGTGCCAGCAGCCCTTATGGGAATAGCAATCAGCCCCAGCATTTT. This sequence encodes CASSPYGNSNQPQHF. The full variable domain, its missing parts supplied by reference TRBV3-1 and TRBJ1-5, is DTAVSQTPKYLVTQMGNDKSIKCEQNLGHDTMYWYKQDSKKFLKIMFSYNNKELIINETVPNRFSPKSPDKAHLNLHINSLELGDSAVYFCASSPYGNSNQPQHFGDGTRLSIL.

This clonotype was counted at least ten times. The gene calls are TRBV12-3 or TRBV12-4 and TRBJ1-1, with 10 bases fitting TRBD1. The length of the CDR3 is 12 residues. V lost 8 bases, J lost 4 bases, and 1 base stayed unmatched. The CDR3 DNA reads TGTGCCAGCCGGACAGGGGGCACTGAAGCTTTCTTT. Translation gives CASRTGGTEAFF.

In this sample, this clonotype turned up a few times. This chain joins TRBV12-3 or TRBV12-4 and TRBJ1-1; D perhaps matches TRBD1 (6 bases). Trimming took 7 bases from V and 0 from J, leaving 15 bases between them. This CDR3 region has 15 residues. The CDR3 DNA sequence: TGTGCCAGCATTTCGGGGGCCATCATGAACACTGAAGCTTTCTTT. Its translation is CASISGAIMNTEAFF.

This clonotype was counted at least ten times. The CDR3 spells CSARPSLRETQYF. CDR3 bases: TGCAGTGCTAGACCTAGCTTGAGAGAGACCCAGTACTTC. This sequence joins TRBV20-1 and TRBJ2-5, with D possibly being TRBD2 (5 bases). Germline CDR1 is DFQATT and CDR2 is SNEGSKA (reference sequence). This CDR3 has 13 amino acids. Trimming stripped 2 bases from V and 4 bases from J, with 11 bases between.

The chain links TRBV27 to TRBJ1-2, with 9 bases lining up with TRBD1. CDR1 and CDR2 from the germline V gene are MNHEY and SMNVEV (reference sequence). Trimming at V came to 6 bases and at J to 8 bases, leaving 13 bases not matched to a gene. The CDR3 has 15 amino acids. Written as DNA, the CDR3 is TGTGCCAGCAGCGATCTTCCCGGGACAGGGTACGGCTACACCTTC. Translation: CASSDLPGTGYGYTF.

V gene TRBV29-1 combines with J gene TRBJ1-1, with a possible D match to TRBD1 (5 bases). This CDR3 is built from 13 residues. V shed 4 bases and J shed 2 bases, with 11 bases lying between them. The germline gives CDR1 SQVTM, CDR2 ANQGSEA. The CDR3 nucleotides read TGCAGCGTTGTTCCTGGACAAAACACTGAAGCTTTCTTT. This sequence encodes CSVVPGQNTEAFF.